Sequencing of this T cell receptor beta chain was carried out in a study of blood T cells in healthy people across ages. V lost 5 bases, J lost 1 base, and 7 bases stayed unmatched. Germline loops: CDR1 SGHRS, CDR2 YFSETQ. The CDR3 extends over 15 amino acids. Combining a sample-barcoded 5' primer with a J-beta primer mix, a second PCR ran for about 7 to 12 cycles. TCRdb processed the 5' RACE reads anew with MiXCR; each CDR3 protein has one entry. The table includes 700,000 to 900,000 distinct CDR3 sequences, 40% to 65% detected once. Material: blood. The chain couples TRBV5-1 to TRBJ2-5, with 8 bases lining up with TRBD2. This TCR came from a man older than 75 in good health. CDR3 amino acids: CASSYGTRTQETQYF. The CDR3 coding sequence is TGCGCCAGCAGTTACGGGACTAGGACCCAAGAGACCCAGTACTTC.